This T cell receptor beta chain originates from a study of blood T cell repertoires in COVID-19. Study as a whole: COVID-19 samples collected from the United States, Italy and Spain covered acute and convalescent phases.

Clones were sequenced by immunoSEQ multiplex PCR, and TCRdb holds only the in-frame ones, with some missing. The sample carries almost 80,000 clones, roughly four fifths recorded once. Per germline, CDR1 SNHLY and CDR2 FYNNEI. Trimming at V came to 6 bases and at J to 0 bases, leaving 3 bases not matched to a gene. The CDR3 runs 14 residues. The TCR was taken from a woman in her 70s with acute or convalescent COVID-19. The sequenced material came from peripheral blood. The J gene is TRBJ2-7, the V gene TRBV2, with 9 bases that match TRBD1. For the CDR3, the DNA is TGTGCCAGCAGCGTGGACAGGGGCTCCTACGAGCAGTACTTC. This gives the protein CASSVDRGSYEQYF. Full variable domain (remainder filled in from reference TRBV2 and TRBJ2-7): EPEVTQTPSHQVTQMGQEVILRCVPISNHLYFYWYRQILGQKVEFLVSFYNNEISEKSEIFDDQFSVERPDGSNFTLKIRSTKLEDSAMYFCASSVDRGSYEQYFGPGTRLTVT.